This is a list of T cell receptor beta chains from one sample in a study of cytomegalovirus exposure and HLA in healthy donors. The assay was immunoSEQ multiplex PCR, and TCRdb's table has in-frame clones only and misses some. The top ten hold around 0.37% of the sample, which has about 180,000 clones, more than 70% seen once. The source material was PBMCs. These receptors originate from a boy aged 2 to 10 in good health and CMV-seronegative. CDR3s leave out the opening cysteine and the closing phenylalanine or tryptophan. The D gene is left open where the match is weak. Part of the rows lack a size; the others show once, few, many or a class for expanded clones.

clone size	V gene	J gene	D gene	CDR3 protein
.	TRBV7-9	TRBJ1-2	.	ASSTDRDYGYT
few	TRBV29-1	TRBJ2-5	TRBD1	SVEGTGQSPETQY
.	TRBV10-1	TRBJ2-1	.	ASSEDQRRRNEQF
.	TRBV15	TRBJ2-5	.	ATSRGGEVETQY
.	TRBV7-9	TRBJ2-1	TRBD2	ASSLMRRLAGVGEQF
.	TRBV28	TRBJ2-7	.	ASSNRAEQY
.	TRBV10-3	TRBJ2-7	.	ATASERVTYEQY
.	TRBV18	TRBJ1-5	.	ASSSETGPTGQPQH
once	TRBV5-1	.	TRBD1	ASEPGQGFQSYEQY
.	TRBV2	TRBJ1-2	TRBD1	ASRVGGNYGYT
.	TRBV14	TRBJ2-7	TRBD1	ASRGTGAREQY
.	TRBV12-5	TRBJ1-2	TRBD1	ASGFPLPGTGSNGGYT
.	TRBV30	TRBJ2-3	.	AWGIGWVPSTDTQY
few	TRBV4-1	TRBJ2-2	TRBD2	ASSLGLAGDYTGELF
.	TRBV10-3	TRBJ1-4	.	AISEGGVGDEKLF
once	TRBV25-1	TRBJ1-3	.	ASSDWQGISGNTIY
.	TRBV7-9	TRBJ2-1	.	ASSLIRDYNEQF
.	TRBV29-1	TRBJ1-2	TRBD1	SVGPQGARGYT
once	TRBV7-2	TRBJ1-1	TRBD1	ASSLGDRGRRDEAF
.	TRBV4-1	TRBJ2-1	TRBD2	ASSQDRSGRIYNEQF
.	TRBV7-3	TRBJ2-1	TRBD2	ASSFSGSFSYNEQF
.	TRBV30	TRBJ1-1	.	ACSSGEGTEAF
once	TRBV29-1	TRBJ2-1	.	SVDSREWGNEQF
.	TRBV28	TRBJ1-2	TRBD1	ASGTANYGYT
once	TRBV6-1	TRBJ2-6	.	ASSEDPFSGANVLT
.	TRBV2	TRBJ1-3	TRBD1	ASSDGQGGSGNTIY